What follows is one T cell receptor beta chain and its context. Its specificity is unknown. Treatment in this sample: oral pan-JAK inhibitor, 5-10 mg twice daily. This sample stems from a study of CD8+ T cells in alopecia areata. The CDR3 extends over 17 amino acids. The V gene end was trimmed by 4 bases and the J gene end by 4 bases; junction bases not matched to a gene: 6. Germline assignment: CDR1 SGDLS and CDR2 YYNGEE. General study points: In scalp samples, resident alphabeta T cells of normal skin are also sequenced. Within the top 100, expanded CD8+ clones significantly decreased with tofacitinib, as did scalp clonality. Scalp lesions, especially in alopecia totalis/universalis, had higher clonality than normal scalp. A large proportion of expanded lesional clones were detected persisting in scalp and blood during tofacitinib.

cDNA serving as the sequencing template came from extracted, reverse transcribed RNA. Data came from immunoSEQ multiplex PCR; TCRdb stores just in-frame clones and leaves some out. Of 200,000 or so clones in the sample, approximately 38% were seen once. This specimen was CD4+ T cells sorted from blood, taken at approximately week 31, from a patient treated with tofacitinib. The rearrangement links TRBV9 to TRBJ2-1; TRBD2 aligns across 15 bases. This receptor was taken from a human donor with alopecia areata. CDR3 bases: TGTGCCAGCAGCCTCGGGACTAGCGGGGGGCCTTACAATGAGCAGTTCTTC. It codes for CASSLGTSGGPYNEQFF.